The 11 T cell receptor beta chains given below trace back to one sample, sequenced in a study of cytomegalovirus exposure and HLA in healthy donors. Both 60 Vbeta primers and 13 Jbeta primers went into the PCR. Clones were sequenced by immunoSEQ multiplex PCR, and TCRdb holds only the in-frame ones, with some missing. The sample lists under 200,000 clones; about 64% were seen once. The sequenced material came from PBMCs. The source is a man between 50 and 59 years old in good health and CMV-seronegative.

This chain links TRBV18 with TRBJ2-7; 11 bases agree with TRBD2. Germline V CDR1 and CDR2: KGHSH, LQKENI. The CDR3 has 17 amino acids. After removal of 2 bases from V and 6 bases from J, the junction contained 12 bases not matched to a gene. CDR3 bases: TGTGCCAGCTCACCAACTAGCGGGGGCGGTTTAGGAGGCGAGCAGTACTTC. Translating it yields CASSPTSGGGLGGEQYF. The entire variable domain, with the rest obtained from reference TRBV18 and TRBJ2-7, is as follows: NAGVMQNPRHLVRRRGQEARLRCSPMKGHSHVYWYRQLPEEGLKFMVYLQKENIIDESGMPKERFSAEFPKEGPSILRIQQVVRGDSAAYFCASSPTSGGGLGGEQYFGPGTRLTVT.

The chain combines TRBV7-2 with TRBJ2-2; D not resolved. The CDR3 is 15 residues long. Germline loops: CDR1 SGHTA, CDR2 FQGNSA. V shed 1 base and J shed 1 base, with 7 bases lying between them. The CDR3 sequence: CASSLVSKNTGELFF. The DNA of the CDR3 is TGTGCCAGCAGCTTAGTGTCTAAGAACACCGGGGAGCTGTTTTTT.

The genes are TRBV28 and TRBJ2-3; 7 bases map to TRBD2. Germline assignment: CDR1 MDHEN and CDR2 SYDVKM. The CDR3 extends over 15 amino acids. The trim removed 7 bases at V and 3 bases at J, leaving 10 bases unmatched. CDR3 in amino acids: CASTDGGTGTDTQYF. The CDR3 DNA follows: TGTGCCAGCACCGACGGGGGGACGGGAACAGATACGCAGTATTTT.

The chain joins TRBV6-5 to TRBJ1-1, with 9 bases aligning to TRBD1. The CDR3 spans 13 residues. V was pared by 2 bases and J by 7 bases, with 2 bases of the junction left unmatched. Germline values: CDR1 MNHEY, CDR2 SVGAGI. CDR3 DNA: TGTGCCAGCAGTTACGACAGGGGGAGTGAAGCTTTCTTT. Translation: CASSYDRGSEAFF.

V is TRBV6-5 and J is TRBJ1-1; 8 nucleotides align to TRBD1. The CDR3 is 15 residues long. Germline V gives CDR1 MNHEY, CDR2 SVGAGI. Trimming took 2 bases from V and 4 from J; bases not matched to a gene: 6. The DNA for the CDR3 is TGTGCCAGCAGTTACAACTCAGGGGGCGGCACTGAAGCTTTCTTT. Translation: CASSYNSGGGTEAFF.

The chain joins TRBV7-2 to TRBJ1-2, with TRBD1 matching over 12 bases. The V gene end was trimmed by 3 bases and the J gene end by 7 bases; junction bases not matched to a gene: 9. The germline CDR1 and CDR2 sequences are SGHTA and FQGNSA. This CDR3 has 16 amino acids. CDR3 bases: TGTGCCAGCAGCTTCAAGTTGGGACAGGGGGCTGGTGGCTACACCTTC. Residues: CASSFKLGQGAGGYTF.

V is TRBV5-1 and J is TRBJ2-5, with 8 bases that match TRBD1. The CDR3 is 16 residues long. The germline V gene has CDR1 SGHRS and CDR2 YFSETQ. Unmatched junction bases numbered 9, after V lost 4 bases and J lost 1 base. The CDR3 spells CASSVGGTGIQETQYF. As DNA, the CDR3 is TGCGCCAGCAGCGTAGGGGGGACAGGAATCCAAGAGACCCAGTACTTC.

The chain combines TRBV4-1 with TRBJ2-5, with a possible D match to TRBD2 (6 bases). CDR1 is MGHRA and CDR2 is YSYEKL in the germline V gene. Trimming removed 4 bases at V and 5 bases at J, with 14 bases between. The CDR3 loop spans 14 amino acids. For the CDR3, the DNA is TGCGCCAGCAGCCGTCTAGCGTGGCGGGAGACCCAGTACTTC. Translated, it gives CASSRLAWRETQYF.

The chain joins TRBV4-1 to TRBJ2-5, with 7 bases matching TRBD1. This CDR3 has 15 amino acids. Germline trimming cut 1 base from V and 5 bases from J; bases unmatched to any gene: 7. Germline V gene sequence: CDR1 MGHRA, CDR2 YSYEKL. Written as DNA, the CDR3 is TGCGCCAGCAGCCAAGGAGTCGACAGGGATGAGACCCAGTACTTC. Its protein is CASSQGVDRDETQYF.

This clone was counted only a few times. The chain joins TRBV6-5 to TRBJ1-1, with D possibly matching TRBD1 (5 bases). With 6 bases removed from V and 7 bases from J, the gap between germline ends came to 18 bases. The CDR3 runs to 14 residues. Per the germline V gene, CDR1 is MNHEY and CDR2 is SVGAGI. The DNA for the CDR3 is TGTGCCAGCAGCTCTCGACAGAAGGGGATTGAAGCTTTCTTT. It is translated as CASSSRQKGIEAFF.

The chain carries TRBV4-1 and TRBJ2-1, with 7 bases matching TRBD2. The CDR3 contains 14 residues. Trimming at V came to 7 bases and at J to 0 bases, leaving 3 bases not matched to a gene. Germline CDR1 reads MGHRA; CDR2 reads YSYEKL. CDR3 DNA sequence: TGCGCCAGCACGCGGGGGAACTCCTACAATGAGCAGTTCTTC. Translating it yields CASTRGNSYNEQFF.